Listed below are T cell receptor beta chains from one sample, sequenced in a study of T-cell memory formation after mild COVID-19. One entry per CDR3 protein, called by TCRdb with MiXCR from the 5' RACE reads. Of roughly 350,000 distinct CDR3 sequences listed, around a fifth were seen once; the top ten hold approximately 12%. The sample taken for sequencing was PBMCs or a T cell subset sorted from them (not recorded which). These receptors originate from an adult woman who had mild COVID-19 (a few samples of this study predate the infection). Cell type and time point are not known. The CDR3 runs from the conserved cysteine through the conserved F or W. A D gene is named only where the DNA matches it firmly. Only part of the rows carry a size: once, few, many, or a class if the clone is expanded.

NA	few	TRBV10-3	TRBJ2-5	TGTGCCATCAGTGGGCGGACCGAACAAGAGACCCAGTACTTC	CAISGRTEQETQYF
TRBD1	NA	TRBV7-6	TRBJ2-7	TGTGCCAGCAGCTTAGCGCAAGGACAGGGGGTACTCGAGCAGTACTTC	CASSLAQGQGVLEQYF
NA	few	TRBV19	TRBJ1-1	TGTGCCAGTAGTATTAGAGGGGAGAACACTGAAGCTTTCTTT	CASSIRGENTEAFF
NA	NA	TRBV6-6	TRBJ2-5	TGTGCCAGCAGGGACTCGGGGGCAGCTAAAGAGACCCAGTACTTC	CASRDSGAAKETQYF
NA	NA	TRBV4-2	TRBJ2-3	TGTGCCAGCAGCCAAGAGCTAGCAGGTGGTGATACGCAGTATTTT	CASSQELAGGDTQYF
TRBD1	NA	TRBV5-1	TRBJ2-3	TGCGCCAGCAGCTTCTTGGACAGGGGAACAGATACGCAGTATTTT	CASSFLDRGTDTQYF
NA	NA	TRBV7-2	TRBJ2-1	TGTGCCAGCAGCTTAGAGAAGACGCAGCGAAGGATCTACGGTAATGAGCAGTTCTTC	CASSLEKTQRRIYGNEQFF
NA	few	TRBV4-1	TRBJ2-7	TGCGCCAGCAGCCAAGCGGGGTACTCCTACGAGCAGTACTTC	CASSQAGYSYEQYF
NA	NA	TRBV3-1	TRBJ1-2	TGTGCCAGCAGCGGCTACCTTAACTATGGCTACACCTTC	CASSGYLNYGYTF
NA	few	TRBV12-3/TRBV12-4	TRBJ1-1	TGTGCCAGCAGTTTGCTGCGGGGGAACACTGAAGCTTTCTTT	CASSLLRGNTEAFF